This T cell receptor beta chain is from a study of OX40 agonist ivuxolimab in advanced cancers. Study information: Two patients with cutaneous melanoma and one with hepatocellular carcinoma, three in total, showed partial responses. Study conclusions and caveats: Among patients with partial responses at 0.1-3.0 mg/kg, clonal expansion was among the lowest.

The CDR3 runs to 12 residues. Germline lookup yields CDR1 MNHEY and CDR2 SVGAGI. V was cut by 6 bases and J by 3 bases, with 7 bases left in between. This clone has a single count. What it binds is not known. This table comes from immunoSEQ multiplex PCR, and its TCRdb copy is limited to in-frame clones, with some not included. Here the sample spans fewer than 85,000 clones, around nine tenths being singletons. Sample: CD4+ or CD8+ T cells sorted from blood, taken in a trial of the OX40 agonist ivuxolimab. The clonotype originates from an adult with an advanced solid tumor such as melanoma, head and neck, liver or kidney cancer. The chain is built from TRBV6-5 and TRBJ2-3, with no clear D. The CDR3 protein is CASSRKTDTQYF. Written as DNA, the CDR3 is TGTGCCAGCAGCCGTAAAACAGATACGCAGTATTTT.